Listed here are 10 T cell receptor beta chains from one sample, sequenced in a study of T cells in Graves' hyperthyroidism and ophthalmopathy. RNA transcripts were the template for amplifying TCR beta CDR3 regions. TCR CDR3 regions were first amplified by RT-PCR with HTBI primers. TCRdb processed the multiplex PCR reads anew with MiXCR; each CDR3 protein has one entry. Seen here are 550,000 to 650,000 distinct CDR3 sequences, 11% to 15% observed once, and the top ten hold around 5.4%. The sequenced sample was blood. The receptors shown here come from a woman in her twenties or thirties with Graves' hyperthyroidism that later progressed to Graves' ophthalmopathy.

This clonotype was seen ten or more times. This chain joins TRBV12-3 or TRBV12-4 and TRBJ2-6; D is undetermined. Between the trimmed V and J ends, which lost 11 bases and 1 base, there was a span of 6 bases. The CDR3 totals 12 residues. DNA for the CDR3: TGTGCCGTATTTTCTGGGGCCAACGTCCTGACTTTC. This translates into CAVFSGANVLTF.

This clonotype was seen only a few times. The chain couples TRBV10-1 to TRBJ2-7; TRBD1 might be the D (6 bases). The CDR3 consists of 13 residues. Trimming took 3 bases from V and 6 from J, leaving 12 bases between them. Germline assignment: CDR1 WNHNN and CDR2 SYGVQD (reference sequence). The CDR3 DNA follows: TGCGCCAGCAGTGATGCGACAGGCCGCGAGCAGTACTTC. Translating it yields CASSDATGREQYF.

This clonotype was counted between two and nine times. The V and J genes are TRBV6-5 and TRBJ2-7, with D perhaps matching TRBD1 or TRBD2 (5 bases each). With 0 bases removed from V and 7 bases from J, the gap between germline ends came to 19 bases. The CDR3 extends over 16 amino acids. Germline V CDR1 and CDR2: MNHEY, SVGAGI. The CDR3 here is CASSYSTPRELWEQYF. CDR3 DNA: TGTGCCAGCAGTTACTCGACCCCCAGGGAGCTTTGGGAGCAGTACTTC.

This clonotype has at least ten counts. CDR3 DNA: TGTGCCAGCAGTATAGACAGGGTTTATGGCTACACCTTC. As protein: CASSIDRVYGYTF. The rearrangement links TRBV28 to TRBJ1-2; 7 positions match TRBD1. Trimming took 5 bases from V and 5 from J; bases not matched to a gene: 5. Germline V CDR1 and CDR2: MDHEN, SYDVKM. This CDR3 has 13 amino acids.

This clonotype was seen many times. The CDR3 coding sequence is TGCAGCGTCACGGGAACGAACACCGGGGAGCTGTTTTTT. Its protein is CSVTGTNTGELFF. The V gene is TRBV29-1, the J gene TRBJ2-2; a possible D gene is TRBD2 (5 bases). CDR1 is SQVTM and CDR2 is ANQGSEA in the germline V gene. The CDR3 covers 13 residues. Between the trimmed V and J ends, which lost 6 bases and 0 bases, there was a span of 8 bases.

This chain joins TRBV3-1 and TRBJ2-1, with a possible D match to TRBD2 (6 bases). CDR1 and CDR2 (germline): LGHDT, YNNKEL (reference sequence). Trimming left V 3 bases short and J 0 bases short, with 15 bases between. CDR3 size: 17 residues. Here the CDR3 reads CASSHFLGSHSYNEQFF. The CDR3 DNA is TGTGCCAGCAGCCACTTTCTCGGGAGTCACTCCTACAATGAGCAGTTCTTC.

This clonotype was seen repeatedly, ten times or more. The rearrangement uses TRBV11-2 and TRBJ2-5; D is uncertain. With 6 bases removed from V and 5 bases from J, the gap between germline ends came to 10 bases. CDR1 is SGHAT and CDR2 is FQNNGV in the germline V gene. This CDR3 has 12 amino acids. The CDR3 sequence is CASSPIGETQYF. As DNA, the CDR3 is TGTGCCAGCAGTCCCATAGGTGAGACCCAGTACTTC.

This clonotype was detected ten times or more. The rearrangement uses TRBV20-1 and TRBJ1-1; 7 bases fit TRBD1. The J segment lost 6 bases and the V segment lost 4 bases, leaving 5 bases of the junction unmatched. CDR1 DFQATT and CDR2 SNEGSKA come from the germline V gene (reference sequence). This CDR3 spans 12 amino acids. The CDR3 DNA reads TGCAGTGCTACCCGACAGGGTGCTGAAGCTTTCTTT. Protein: CSATRQGAEAFF.

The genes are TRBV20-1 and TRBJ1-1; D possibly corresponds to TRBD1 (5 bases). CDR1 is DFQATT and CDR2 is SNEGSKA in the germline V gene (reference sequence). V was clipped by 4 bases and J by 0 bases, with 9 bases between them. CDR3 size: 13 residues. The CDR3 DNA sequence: TGCAGTGCTAAGGGGACGGTGAACACTGAAGCTTTCTTT. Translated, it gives CSAKGTVNTEAFF.

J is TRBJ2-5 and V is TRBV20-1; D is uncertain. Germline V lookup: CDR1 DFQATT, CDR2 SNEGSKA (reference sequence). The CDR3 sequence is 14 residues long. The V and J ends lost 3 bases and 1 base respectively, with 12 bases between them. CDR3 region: CSASDFPRQETQYF. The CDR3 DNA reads TGCAGTGCTAGTGATTTTCCACGCCAAGAGACCCAGTACTTC.